Here is one TCR beta chain with its context. The sample originates from a study of blood T cell repertoires in COVID-19. Trimming took 4 bases from V and 2 from J; bases not matched to a gene: 5. Germline-derived CDR1 and CDR2 are SGHNT and YYREEE (reference sequence). The CDR3 length is 15 residues. Under the authors' procedure: From reference gene primer amplification, estimates of nucleated cell counts were derived. TCRdb's table, derived via immunoSEQ multiplex PCR, lists solely in-frame clones and lacks some. That table supplies the V and J calls and clone size; D and trimming were determined from the DNA. The table has 14,000 or so clones, roughly 85% seen once.

The source material was peripheral blood. The receptor comes from a human donor with active COVID-19. The donor label of this sample is uncertain. The J gene is TRBJ1-4, the V gene TRBV5-4; 7 positions match TRBD1. The DNA of the CDR3 is TGTGCCAGCAGCCGCCAGACAGGGACTAATGAAAAACTGTTTTTT. Its translation: CASSRQTGTNEKLFF.